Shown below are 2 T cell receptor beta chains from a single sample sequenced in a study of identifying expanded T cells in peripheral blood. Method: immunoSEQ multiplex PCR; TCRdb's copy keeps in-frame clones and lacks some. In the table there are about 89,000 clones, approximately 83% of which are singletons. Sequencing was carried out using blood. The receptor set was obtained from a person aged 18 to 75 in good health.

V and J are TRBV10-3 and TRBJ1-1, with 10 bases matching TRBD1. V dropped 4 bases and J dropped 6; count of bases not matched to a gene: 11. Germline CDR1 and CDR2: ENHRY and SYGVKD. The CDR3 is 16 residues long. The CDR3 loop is CAISAPVGTGEPEAFF. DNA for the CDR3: TGTGCCATCAGTGCTCCCGTCGGGACAGGGGAACCTGAAGCTTTCTTT.

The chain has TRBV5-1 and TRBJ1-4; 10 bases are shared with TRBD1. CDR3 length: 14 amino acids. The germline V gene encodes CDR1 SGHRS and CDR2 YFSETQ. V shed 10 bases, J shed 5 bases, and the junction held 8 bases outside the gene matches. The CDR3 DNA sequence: TGCGCCTCACAATCGGGACAGGGGAATGAAAAACTGTTTTTT. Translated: CASQSGQGNEKLFF.